These 20 T cell receptor beta chains were sequenced from one sample in a study of OX40 agonist ivuxolimab in advanced cancers. Assay used: immunoSEQ multiplex PCR; TCRdb lists only in-frame clones, some missing. Altogether approximately 49,000 clones are present, roughly 85% being singletons, with the ten largest covering roughly 22%. The sequences come from CD4+ or CD8+ T cells sorted from blood, collected in a trial of the OX40 agonist ivuxolimab. The receptors shown here come from an adult with an advanced solid tumor such as melanoma, head and neck, liver or kidney cancer.

A few counts support this clone. The gene calls are TRBV4-1 and TRBJ2-7; D gene unclear. Germline values: CDR1 MGHRA, CDR2 YSYEKL. V lost 0 bases and J 7 bases, leaving 10 bases between the germline ends. The CDR3 has 13 amino acids. Here the CDR3 DNA reads TGCGCCAGCAGCCAAGATCGATGGGTGGAGCAGTACTTC. It specifies CASSQDRWVEQYF.

This clone came up a few times. The chain has TRBV7-9 and TRBJ1-1; 8 bases agree with TRBD1. Trimming took 4 bases from V and 1 from J; bases not matched to a gene: 5. CDR1 is SEHNR and CDR2 is FQNEAQ in the germline V gene (reference sequence). The CDR3 is 15 residues long. The DNA of the CDR3 is TGTGCCAGCAGCTACGGACAGGGATCGAACACTGAAGCTTTCTTT. It encodes CASSYGQGSNTEAFF. Filled out from reference TRBV7-9 and TRBJ1-1, the complete variable domain reads DTGVSQNPRHKITKRGQNVTFRCDPISEHNRLYWYRQTLGQGPEFLTYFQNEAQLEKSRLLSDRFSAERPKGSFSTLEIQRTEQGDSAMYLCASSYGQGSNTEAFFGQGTRLTVV.

The genes are TRBV28 and TRBJ1-6; tentatively, D is TRBD1 (6 bases). The germline V gene encodes CDR1 MDHEN and CDR2 SYDVKM. The ends were cut back, 7 bases at V and 6 bases at J, with 16 bases in the middle. There are 15 residues in the CDR3. The chain's CDR3 is CASTWIRGRNSPLHF. The CDR3 DNA is TGTGCCAGCACCTGGATCCGGGGGCGTAATTCACCCCTCCACTTT.

The chain links TRBV4-3 to TRBJ2-1, with D hard to call. Germline assignment: CDR1 LGHNA and CDR2 YSLEER. The CDR3 has 17 residues. Trimming shortened V by 4 bases and J by 0 bases, and 16 bases separated the two germline ends. The CDR3 is CASSPGFRVSSYNEQFF. Here the CDR3 DNA reads TGCGCCAGCAGCCCCGGGTTCCGGGTTAGCTCCTACAATGAGCAGTTCTTC.

This chain links TRBV4-1 with TRBJ2-4; D is uncertain. Trimming took off 0 bases at V and 0 bases at J, with 6 bases between the two ends. Germline loops: CDR1 MGHRA, CDR2 YSYEKL. CDR3 size: 15 residues. CDR3 in DNA: TGCGCCAGCAGCCAAGAGTGGCTAGCCAAAAACATTCAGTACTTC. Residues: CASSQEWLAKNIQYF.

With respect to this clone: No conserved phenylalanine or tryptophan is present at the end of the CDR3, so a read error is the likely explanation. It is unclear where the CDR3 begins or ends on the DNA, so no DNA is shown, and the CDR3 is as TCRdb lists it. The CDR3 here is CASSLEEWQGPSL. The chain employs TRBV7-2 and TRBJ1-2; the D call of TRBD1 is as the table states it, not checked on the DNA. The CDR3 is 13 residues long, ends included. Germline V lookup: CDR1 SGHTA, CDR2 FQGNSA.

This sequence joins TRBV2 and TRBJ2-7; 9 nucleotides align to TRBD2. V was clipped by 3 bases and J by 5 bases; unmatched bases: 2. The CDR3 covers 13 residues. Germline-derived CDR1 and CDR2 are SNHLY and FYNNEI. CDR3 nucleotide sequence: TGTGCCAGCAGTGAGGCTAGCGGGAACGAGCAGTACTTC. This encodes CASSEASGNEQYF.

This chain connects TRBV9 to TRBJ1-2; tentative D call: TRBD1 (5 bases). This CDR3 is 17 amino acids long. With 3 bases removed from V and 0 bases from J, the gap between germline ends came to 18 bases. Germline assignment: CDR1 SGDLS and CDR2 YYNGEE. The CDR3 DNA is TGTGCCAGCAGCGAGTGGGGCGGCACTGGAGCTAACTATGGCTACACCTTC. Amino acid sequence: CASSEWGGTGANYGYTF.

The genes are TRBV19 and TRBJ1-4; TRBD1 agrees at 7 bases. V trimming: 2 bases; J trimming: 3 bases; junction bases outside the gene matches: 0. This CDR3 spans 14 amino acids. Germline-derived CDR1 and CDR2 are LNHDA and SQIVND (reference sequence). The CDR3 loop reads CASSIQGANEKLFF. In DNA, the CDR3 is TGTGCCAGTAGTATACAGGGGGCTAATGAAAAACTGTTTTTT.

The V call is TRBV10-2, the J call TRBJ2-2; TRBD1 matches 9 bases. CDR1 and CDR2 (germline): WSHSY, SAAADI. V was clipped by 6 bases and J by 3 bases; unmatched bases: 5. The CDR3 contains 15 residues. The CDR3 nucleotides are TGCGCCAGCAGGACCCGGGACAGGGACACCGGGGAGCTGTTTTTT. It codes for CASRTRDRDTGELFF.

The chain couples TRBV5-1 to TRBJ2-3; D not resolved. CDR1 and CDR2 from the germline V gene are SGHRS and YFSETQ. This CDR3 is 14 amino acids long. V was pared by 5 bases and J by 2 bases, with 12 bases between. The CDR3, as DNA: TGCGCCAGCAGGATGCGGAGACCCACAGATACGCAGTATTTT. This encodes CASRMRRPTDTQYF.

This sequence joins TRBV12-5 and TRBJ2-6; the match to TRBD1 covers 9 bases. The CDR3 loop spans 19 amino acids. The junction had 7 bases not matched to a gene; V was cut back by 1 base and J by 0 bases. The germline V gene encodes CDR1 LGHNT and CDR2 FRNRAP. CDR3 loop: CASGLDRDREGSGANVLTF. The CDR3 nucleotides are TGTGCTAGTGGTTTGGACCGGGACAGGGAGGGCTCTGGGGCCAACGTCCTGACTTTC.

A single count supports this clone. J is TRBJ2-2 and V is TRBV7-7; D is possibly TRBD1 or TRBD2 (5 bases each). The ends were cut back, 4 bases at V and 7 bases at J, with 16 bases in the middle. CDR3 size: 15 residues. Germline values: CDR1 SSHAT, CDR2 FNYEAQ (reference sequence). Here the CDR3 reads CASSSWDVVSGELFF. DNA of the CDR3: TGTGCCAGCAGCTCCTGGGACGTCGTAAGCGGGGAGCTGTTTTTT.

The chain couples TRBV18 to TRBJ2-1; D unresolved. V lost 3 bases, J lost 6 bases, and 15 bases lay in between. CDR1 is KGHSH, CDR2 LQKENI, per germline. The CDR3 is 15 residues long. CDR3 bases: TGTGCCAGCTCACCCGTTCCCCCCCCGGGCAATGAGCAGTTCTTC. Translated: CASSPVPPPGNEQFF.

This chain links TRBV7-9 with TRBJ2-3; a weak D match, TRBD2 (6 bases). Germline V gene data show CDR1 as SEHNR and CDR2 as FQNEAQ (reference sequence). Deletions cut 1 base from V and 4 bases from J, with 12 bases between. The CDR3 has 15 residues. The CDR3 bases are TGTGCCAGCAGCTTAGTCAGGAGGGACCCAGATACGCAGTATTTT. This encodes CASSLVRRDPDTQYF.

The chain joins TRBV7-8 to TRBJ2-3; 10 positions agree with TRBD2. This CDR3 has 19 residues. The germline V gene encodes CDR1 SGHVS and CDR2 FQNEAQ. After removal of 1 base from V and 4 bases from J, the junction contained 14 bases not matched to a gene. The CDR3 DNA sequence: TGTGCCAGCAGCTTAGTAGGAGGCCCTAGCGGGGGATTTGCAGATACGCAGTATTTT. Translation: CASSLVGGPSGGFADTQYF.

In its sample, this clone was seen a few times. J is TRBJ1-1 and V is TRBV29-1; D is unclear. This CDR3 spans 11 amino acids. Between the trimmed V and J ends, which lost 5 bases and 1 base, there was a span of 5 bases. CDR1 and CDR2 (germline): SQVTM, ANQGSEA. The CDR3 DNA reads as TGCAGCGTTTCAAAGAACACTGAAGCTTTCTTT. Protein: CSVSKNTEAFF.

The rearrangement uses TRBV30 and TRBJ2-2; D remains ambiguous. The CDR3 totals 10 residues. V lost 2 bases and J 5 bases, leaving 0 bases between the germline ends. Germline values: CDR1 GTSNPN, CDR2 SVGIG (reference sequence). CDR3: CAWSTGELFF. CDR3 coding DNA: TGTGCCTGGAGTACCGGGGAGCTGTTTTTT.

V gene TRBV5-6 combines with J gene TRBJ1-4, with 9 nucleotides matching TRBD1. The CDR3 totals 14 residues. Germline loops: CDR1 SGHDT, CDR2 YYEEEE. V lost 5 bases to trimming and J lost 8 bases; unmatched junction nucleotides: 7. Here the CDR3 reads CASSAGTGYEKLFF. CDR3 bases: TGTGCCAGCAGTGCCGGGACAGGGTACGAAAAACTGTTTTTT.

V is TRBV9 and J is TRBJ2-2; 7 positions match TRBD2. The germline V gene encodes CDR1 SGDLS and CDR2 YYNGEE. The V and J ends lost 5 bases and 2 bases, in that order; junction bases with no gene match: 6. CDR3 size: 15 residues. Written as DNA, the CDR3 is TGTGCCAGCAGATCGTCGGGGGGTAACACCGGGGAGCTGTTTTTT. As protein: CASRSSGGNTGELFF.